The 15 T cell receptor beta chains below were found in one sample sequenced in a study of cytomegalovirus exposure and HLA in healthy donors. A multiplex PCR was run with 60 Vbeta primers and 13 Jbeta primers. Assay: immunoSEQ multiplex PCR; the TCRdb copy retains only in-frame clones and omits some. Found here are 150,000 or so clones, roughly 81% of them singletons; the top ten hold 4.9%. The sample consisted of PBMCs. These receptors all come from a woman aged 18-35 years in good health and CMV-seropositive.

The rearrangement joins TRBV29-1 to TRBJ2-3; 13 bases map to TRBD2. The germline gives CDR1 SQVTM, CDR2 ANQGSEA. This CDR3 is built from 15 residues. V shed 4 bases, J shed 1 base, and the junction held 2 bases outside the gene matches. The DNA of the CDR3 is TGCAGCGTTGGGGGGACTAGCGGGGGCACAGATACGCAGTATTTT. Translating gives CSVGGTSGGTDTQYF.

About this clone itself: Additional DNA sequences in this sample encode the identical CDR3. CDR3: CASSIDGVGAYNEQFF. The CDR3 bases are TGTGCCAGTAGTATCGACGGGGTGGGCGCCTACAATGAGCAGTTCTTC. This chain joins TRBV19 and TRBJ2-1; the D gene is possibly TRBD2 (5 bases). The germline V and J ends were trimmed by 3 bases and 2 bases, with 14 bases remaining between them. The CDR3 is 16 amino acids. Germline V gene sequence: CDR1 LNHDA, CDR2 SQIVND (reference sequence).

The V and J genes are TRBV7-9 and TRBJ1-1, with D tentatively TRBD1 (5 bases). In germline, CDR1 is SEHNR, CDR2 FQNEAQ (reference sequence). The CDR3 is 14 amino acids. V dropped 5 bases and J dropped 4 bases, with 14 bases sitting between them. In DNA, the CDR3 is TGTGCCAGCAGCGGAGGGGCGGGGCGCACTGAAGCTTTCTTT. This codes for CASSGGAGRTEAFF.

The CDR3, as DNA: TGTGCCAGCAGTTACGCGGCGGGGGCTCATGGCTACACCTTC. This gives the protein CASSYAAGAHGYTF. The chain links TRBV6-5 to TRBJ1-2; D might be TRBD1 (6 bases). This CDR3 is built from 14 residues. V lost 2 bases and J lost 6, with 13 bases in between. Germline assignment: CDR1 MNHEY and CDR2 SVGAGI.

This clone was seen a few times. An end of the junction does not agree with germline; a read error may underlie this. The genes are TRBV29-1 and TRBJ1-4; D not resolved. CDR3 length equals 11 residues. Per the germline V gene, CDR1 is SQVTM and CDR2 is ANQGSEA. The CDR3 reads CSEHWRRRTVF. CDR3 nucleotide sequence: TGCAGCGAACATTGGAGACGACGAACTGTTTTT.

This chain connects TRBV6-5 to TRBJ1-2; 7 nucleotides match TRBD1. Looked up from germline, CDR1 is MNHEY and CDR2 is SVGAGI. This CDR3 has 14 amino acids. J gave up 0 bases and V 4 bases, and 2 bases lay outside the gene matches. CDR3 loop: CASSWDRTNYGYTF. The CDR3 region has the DNA TGTGCCAGCAGTTGGGACAGAACTAACTATGGCTACACCTTC.

A single count supports this clone. The chain joins TRBV9 to TRBJ1-6, with 9 bases aligning to TRBD1. The CDR3 spans 16 residues. Trimming removed 3 bases from V and 8 bases from J; junction bases left unmatched: 9. CDR1 is SGDLS, CDR2 YYNGEE, per germline. The CDR3 protein is CASSAGGDRVYSPLHF. CDR3 DNA: TGTGCCAGCAGCGCTGGAGGGGACAGGGTGTATTCACCCCTCCACTTT.

The V gene is TRBV4-2, the J gene TRBJ2-1; D remains unclear. Germline V CDR1 and CDR2: LGHNA, YNFKEQ. The CDR3 runs 13 residues. Trimming shortened V by 0 bases and J by 7 bases, and 7 bases separated the two germline ends. CDR3 amino acids: CASSQETGNEQFF. In DNA form, the CDR3 reads TGTGCCAGCAGCCAAGAGACTGGGAATGAGCAGTTCTTC.

There are a few counts of this clone. This rearrangement joins TRBV23-1 to TRBJ1-1, with D hard to call. TRBV23-1 is given ORF status, its function remaining uncertain. Trimming took 8 bases from V and 10 from J, leaving 11 bases between them. The CDR3 runs to 10 residues. CDR3 coding DNA: TGCGCCAGCTGCGGATCCGGAGCTTTCTTT. Residues: CASCGSGAFF.

The chain couples TRBV7-8 to TRBJ1-2, with a possible D match to TRBD1 (6 bases). V was shortened by 4 bases and J by 6 bases, with 15 bases between the two germline ends. The CDR3 extends over 14 amino acids. Germline CDR1 reads SGHVS; CDR2 reads FQNEAQ. DNA for the CDR3: TGTGCCAGCAGCTCATACAGGGAAGTGGATGGCTACACCTTC. Translated: CASSSYREVDGYTF.

The chain is built from TRBV6-1 and TRBJ1-5; TRBD1 matches at 8 bases. The CDR3 totals 14 residues. Germline loops: CDR1 MNHNS, CDR2 SASEGT. The trim removed 7 bases at V and 6 bases at J, leaving 8 bases unmatched. For the CDR3, the DNA is TGTGCCAGCACCGGACAGGGTGACACTCAGCCCCAGCATTTT. Translation: CASTGQGDTQPQHF.

The genes are TRBV7-3 and TRBJ2-2; D is possibly TRBD2 (6 bases). The CDR3 has 16 amino acids. V lost 5 bases and J 7 bases, leaving 20 bases between the germline ends. Germline V gene data show CDR1 as SGHTA and CDR2 as FQGTGA. The CDR3, as DNA: TGTGCCAGCAGCCAAGCGCGGGGCTACGACGGCGGGGAGCTGTTTTTT. The encoded protein is CASSQARGYDGGELFF.

V gene TRBV6-1 combines with J gene TRBJ2-5, with unresolved D. Germline V CDR1 and CDR2: MNHNS, SASEGT. V lost 2 bases and J 7 bases, leaving 14 bases between the germline ends. This CDR3 is 14 amino acids long. The CDR3 spells CASSETGYRGTQYF. In nucleotides, the CDR3 is TGTGCCAGCAGTGAAACGGGTTATAGAGGGACCCAGTACTTC.

The chain carries TRBV5-6 and TRBJ2-2; 9 bases agree with TRBD1. Per the germline V gene, CDR1 is SGHDT and CDR2 is YYEEEE. V dropped 2 bases and J dropped 6; count of bases not matched to a gene: 8. The length of the CDR3 is 16 residues. This CDR3 is CASSFATGGAAGELFF. CDR3 sequence (DNA): TGTGCCAGCAGCTTTGCAACAGGGGGCGCAGCCGGGGAGCTGTTTTTT.

This rearrangement joins TRBV4-1 to TRBJ2-7; D might be TRBD1 (7 bases). Deletions cut 3 bases from V and 5 bases from J, with 14 bases between. Germline loops: CDR1 MGHRA, CDR2 YSYEKL. The CDR3 is made up of 14 amino acids. In DNA form, the CDR3 reads TGCGCCAGCAGCCATCCGGCCAGGGGGGACGAGCAGTACTTC. Its translation: CASSHPARGDEQYF.